These 27 T cell receptor beta chains originate from one sample sequenced in a study of T cell repertoires in cytomegalovirus infection. These receptors have no identified antigens. TCRdb fed the reads into MiXCR, producing one record per CDR3 protein. The sample lists nearly 700,000 distinct CDR3 sequences, approximately 33% occurring once. The starting material was cultured PBMCs, obtained from culture after CMV antigen stimulation. These receptors all stem from a human donor in good health (CMV status not recorded). Some clones in this sample may be carry-over from other donors' samples.

This clonotype was seen many times. This chain joins TRBV7-8 and TRBJ1-1, with D possibly TRBD1 on 6 matching bases. In germline, CDR1 is SGHVS, CDR2 FQNEAQ. The CDR3 extends over 16 amino acids. With 0 bases removed from V and 1 base from J, the gap between germline ends came to 12 bases. CDR3 region: CASSLATRDTNTEAFF. In DNA form, the CDR3 reads TGTGCCAGCAGCTTAGCAACCCGGGACACGAACACTGAAGCTTTCTTT. Looking up the rest from reference TRBV7-8 and TRBJ1-1 gives the full variable domain: GAGVSQSPRYKVAKRGQDVALRCDPISGHVSLFWYQQALGQGPEFLTYFQNEAQLDKSGLPSDRFFAERPEGSVSTLKIQRTQQEDSAVYLCASSLATRDTNTEAFFGQGTRLTVV.

V usage is TRBV7-2 and J usage is TRBJ2-3; D is ambiguous. The CDR3 is 13 residues long. Deletions cut 3 bases from V and 6 bases from J, with 10 bases between. Germline CDR1 SGHTA, CDR2 FQGNSA. The CDR3 protein is CASSLAWVDTQYF. For the CDR3, the DNA is TGTGCCAGCAGCTTGGCCTGGGTGGATACGCAGTATTTT.

In its sample, this clonotype was seen a few times. The CDR3 coding sequence is TGTGCCAGCAGTAAGGGACGGCGGGGTTCACCCCTCCACTTT. Its protein product is CASSKGRRGSPLHF. The chain is built from TRBV6-5 and TRBJ1-6; the D gene is possibly TRBD1 (5 bases). The germline V gene encodes CDR1 MNHEY and CDR2 SVGAGI. The V and J ends lost 5 bases and 9 bases respectively, with 14 bases between them. CDR3 size: 14 residues.

This clonotype was observed a single time. The chain recombines TRBV7-9 with TRBJ1-4, with 7 positions matching TRBD1. In germline, CDR1 is SEHNR, CDR2 FQNEAQ (reference sequence). The ends lost 5 bases at V and 10 bases at J; junction bases unmatched: 13. The CDR3 is 15 amino acids. The CDR3: CASSRQGLNQGKLFF. The CDR3 region has the DNA TGTGCCAGCAGCAGACAGGGTCTTAATCAAGGAAAACTGTTTTTT. The full variable domain, rest sourced from reference TRBV7-9 and TRBJ1-4, is DTGVSQNPRHKITKRGQNVTFRCDPISEHNRLYWYRQTLGQGPEFLTYFQNEAQLEKSRLLSDRFSAERPKGSFSTLEIQRTEQGDSAMYLCASSRQGLNQGKLFFGSGTQLSVL.

This clonotype occurred once. This chain's CDR3 is CASSQGELAGEDTQYF. The CDR3 bases are TGCGCCAGCAGCCAAGGGGAACTAGCGGGGGAAGATACGCAGTATTTT. The gene calls are TRBV4-1 and TRBJ2-3, with 11 bases that match TRBD2. The CDR3 extends over 16 amino acids. Germline CDR1 reads MGHRA; CDR2 reads YSYEKL. The J segment lost 5 bases and the V segment lost 1 base, leaving 5 bases of the junction unmatched.

The chain uses TRBV19 and TRBJ2-5; no reliable D call. CDR1 LNHDA and CDR2 SQIVND come from the germline V gene (reference sequence). The CDR3 extends over 16 amino acids. The V end lost 4 bases, the J end lost 7 bases, and 22 bases lay between the germline ends. The CDR3 spells CASSTSNRAQKGTQYF. CDR3 nucleotides: TGTGCCAGTAGTACGTCTAACAGAGCCCAAAAAGGGACCCAGTACTTC.

This clonotype was counted a few times. In DNA, the CDR3 is TGTGCCAGCAGCCCCTTCGGGGGGGCAACTAATGAAAAACTGTTTTTT. It codes for CASSPFGGATNEKLFF. This chain uses TRBV7-9 with TRBJ1-4, with D possibly TRBD1 on 5 matching bases. This CDR3 is built from 16 residues. Germline values: CDR1 SEHNR, CDR2 FQNEAQ (reference sequence). V gave up 5 bases and J gave up 0 bases, with 13 bases separating them.

V usage is TRBV5-1 and J usage is TRBJ2-7; D gene ambiguous. The CDR3 extends over 14 amino acids. Trimming removed 4 bases from V and 3 bases from J, with 14 bases in between. Germline CDR1 is SGHRS and CDR2 is YFSETQ. The CDR3 sequence is CASSLDSFDYEQYF. DNA for the CDR3: TGCGCCAGCAGCCTCGACTCCTTCGACTACGAGCAGTACTTC.

In this sample, this clonotype turned up a few times. The genes are TRBV7-8 and TRBJ2-1; TRBD2 aligns across 7 bases. Germline-derived CDR1 and CDR2 are SGHVS and FQNEAQ. Trimming took 0 bases from V and 8 from J; bases not matched to a gene: 7. This CDR3 comprises 15 residues. The CDR3 sequence is CASSLAGGPGYEQFF. The CDR3 DNA sequence: TGTGCCAGCAGCTTAGCGGGAGGGCCCGGGTATGAGCAGTTCTTC.

The chain carries TRBV15 and TRBJ2-3; D may be TRBD2 (5 bases). This CDR3 is 13 amino acids long. Trimming left V 3 bases short and J 7 bases short, with 11 bases between. CDR1 is LNHNV, CDR2 YYDKDF, per germline (reference sequence). CDR3 sequence reads: CATSRFNGNTQYF. In DNA form, the CDR3 reads TGTGCCACCAGCAGGTTTAACGGGAATACGCAGTATTTT.

This clonotype appeared a few times. The CDR3 DNA reads as TGTGCCAGCAGCTTATGGGCGGGAGGTTCCTACGAGCAGTACTTC. Translated: CASSLWAGGSYEQYF. This chain joins TRBV7-2 and TRBJ2-7, with TRBD2 identical over 8 bases. CDR3 length: 15 amino acids. Germline lookup yields CDR1 SGHTA and CDR2 FQGNSA. The junction had 4 bases not matched to a gene; V was cut back by 2 bases and J by 1 base. The full variable domain, its missing parts supplied by reference TRBV7-2 and TRBJ2-7, is GAGVSQSPSNKVTEKGKDVELRCDPISGHTALYWYRQSLGQGLEFLIYFQGNSAPDKSGLPSDRFSAERTGGSVSTLTIQRTQQEDSAVYLCASSLWAGGSYEQYFGPGTRLTVT.

This clonotype was seen at least ten times. This chain links TRBV7-2 with TRBJ2-3, with 8 nucleotides matching TRBD1. Germline CDR1 is SGHTA and CDR2 is FQGNSA. The V and J ends lost 5 bases and 8 bases, in that order; junction bases with no gene match: 21. The CDR3 extends over 18 amino acids. The DNA for the CDR3 is TGTGCCAGCAGCCTCCAGGGTCACCCCGGGACAGGTCGAGCTACGCAGTATTTT. Protein: CASSLQGHPGTGRATQYF.

This clonotype was observed a handful of times. This chain uses TRBV7-8 with TRBJ2-1; D might be TRBD2 (6 bases). CDR3 length equals 15 residues. Germline loops: CDR1 SGHVS, CDR2 FQNEAQ. Trimming stripped 5 bases from V and 8 bases from J, with 19 bases between. This chain's CDR3 is CASSPTGRGVDEQFF. The CDR3 coding sequence is TGTGCCAGCAGCCCGACCGGTCGCGGGGTTGATGAGCAGTTCTTC. The whole variable domain, filled in from reference TRBV7-8 and TRBJ2-1, reads GAGVSQSPRYKVAKRGQDVALRCDPISGHVSLFWYQQALGQGPEFLTYFQNEAQLDKSGLPSDRFFAERPEGSVSTLKIQRTQQEDSAVYLCASSPTGRGVDEQFFGPGTRLTVL.

The J gene is TRBJ2-1, the V gene TRBV12-3 or TRBV12-4, with TRBD1 identical over 9 bases. The CDR3 has 13 residues. The junction had 5 bases not matched to a gene; V was cut back by 5 bases and J by 9 bases. CDR3 region: CASSRTGEGEQFF. The DNA of the CDR3 is TGTGCCAGCAGTCGGACAGGGGAGGGTGAGCAGTTCTTC.

V is TRBV7-9 and J is TRBJ2-5, with D tentatively TRBD1 or TRBD2 (6 bases each). Trimming stripped 6 bases from V and 4 bases from J, with 15 bases between. Looked up from germline, CDR1 is SEHNR and CDR2 is FQNEAQ (reference sequence). The CDR3 consists of 14 residues. The CDR3 protein is CASRHGGLLETQYF. DNA for the CDR3: TGTGCCAGCAGGCATGGGGGGCTTTTAGAGACCCAGTACTTC.

The rearrangement joins TRBV7-4 to TRBJ1-1, with 8 bases identical to TRBD1. The trim removed 0 bases at V and 6 bases at J, leaving 6 bases unmatched. The CDR3 runs to 15 residues. Germline assignment: CDR1 SGHVT and CDR2 SQSDAQ. The CDR3 region is CASSLATGDIPEAFF. The CDR3 nucleotides read TGTGCCAGCAGCTTAGCGACAGGGGATATCCCTGAAGCTTTCTTT.

There are many counts of this clonotype. J is TRBJ2-2 and V is TRBV7-2; D uncertain. Trimming removed 2 bases from V and 8 bases from J, with 6 bases in between. The CDR3 spans 12 residues. CDR1 is SGHTA, CDR2 FQGNSA, per germline. The CDR3 region is CASSLFRGELFF. The CDR3 DNA follows: TGTGCCAGCAGCTTATTTCGGGGGGAGCTGTTTTTT.

This clonotype was detected ten times or more. V gene TRBV6-1 combines with J gene TRBJ1-1, with TRBD1 matching over 7 bases. The J segment lost 8 bases and the V segment lost 6 bases, leaving 9 bases of the junction unmatched. The CDR3 has 13 amino acids. CDR1 and CDR2 (germline): MNHNS, SASEGT. CDR3 coding DNA: TGTGCCAGCAGAGTGACAGGGACCCCCGAAGCTTTCTTT. This encodes CASRVTGTPEAFF.

The chain recombines TRBV11-2 with TRBJ2-1, with 7 bases lining up with TRBD2. The CDR3 loop spans 14 amino acids. Germline V gene data show CDR1 as SGHAT and CDR2 as FQNNGV. Germline trimming cut 4 bases from V and 7 bases from J; bases unmatched to any gene: 7. DNA for the CDR3: TGTGCCAGCAGCTCCCTGACTAGCCCTAATGAGCAGTTCTTC. It translates to CASSSLTSPNEQFF.

The chain is built from TRBV4-3 and TRBJ2-7; D is uncertain. This CDR3 comprises 15 residues. Per germline, CDR1 LGHNA and CDR2 YSLEER. V shed 0 bases and J shed 3 bases, with 12 bases lying between them. The chain's CDR3 is CASSQESSPNYEQYF. The CDR3 DNA reads TGCGCCAGCAGCCAAGAATCGTCTCCCAACTACGAGCAGTACTTC.

This chain connects TRBV4-3 to TRBJ1-4, with TRBD1 identical over 10 bases. CDR1 and CDR2 from the germline V gene are LGHNA and YSLEER. This CDR3 is built from 19 residues. V lost 0 bases to trimming and J lost 0 bases; unmatched junction nucleotides: 7. The CDR3: CASSQDPGQGPATNEKLFF. For the CDR3, the DNA is TGCGCCAGCAGCCAAGATCCGGGACAGGGGCCTGCAACTAATGAAAAACTGTTTTTT.

This sequence joins TRBV14 and TRBJ1-2; D is undetermined. V was pared by 1 base and J by 8 bases, with 14 bases between. The CDR3 spans 14 residues. Germline CDR1 reads SGHDN; CDR2 reads FVKESK. In nucleotides, the CDR3 is TGTGCCAGCAGCCAAGGAACGCCCCTAGAGGGCTACACCTTC. It translates to CASSQGTPLEGYTF.

The rearrangement joins TRBV12-3 or TRBV12-4 to TRBJ1-3; no clear D gene. CDR3 length equals 13 residues. Trimming removed 6 bases from V and 0 bases from J, with 6 bases in between. The CDR3 coding sequence is TGTGCCAGCAGCGATTTCTCTGGAAACACCATATATTTT. Its protein product is CASSDFSGNTIYF.

The chain has TRBV7-6 and TRBJ2-1; D not certain. V lost 5 bases to trimming and J lost 7 bases, with 6 bases between them. CDR1 and CDR2 (germline): SGHVS, FNYEAQ. The CDR3 extends over 11 amino acids. CDR3 bases: TGTGCCAGCAGCGATCTTAATGAGCAGTTCTTC. Protein product: CASSDLNEQFF.

V is TRBV19 and J is TRBJ2-7; no reliable D call. CDR1 and CDR2 (germline): LNHDA, SQIVND (reference sequence). This CDR3 spans 15 amino acids. V was shortened by 0 bases and J by 2 bases, with 11 bases between the two germline ends. CDR3 in DNA: TGTGCCAGTAGTATAGATCTCCTTCGTGCCTACGAGCAGTACTTC. It yields the protein CASSIDLLRAYEQYF.

This clonotype was observed many times. The chain links TRBV7-8 to TRBJ2-2; D unclear. V shed 5 bases and J shed 0 bases, with 13 bases lying between them. Germline loops: CDR1 SGHVS, CDR2 FQNEAQ. This CDR3 is 16 amino acids long. The CDR3, as DNA: TGTGCCAGCAGCGCCCGCACTCTAGCGAACACCGGGGAGCTGTTTTTT. It encodes CASSARTLANTGELFF.

This clonotype was seen at least ten times. This chain uses TRBV7-2 with TRBJ1-6, with TRBD1 as a possible D gene (5 bases). CDR1 and CDR2 (germline): SGHTA, FQGNSA. V lost 7 bases, J lost 7 bases, and 17 bases lay in between. The CDR3 sequence is 15 residues long. The CDR3 loop reads CASTLGAIKNSPLHF. Written as DNA, the CDR3 is TGTGCCAGCACATTAGGGGCCATAAAGAATTCACCCCTCCACTTT.